These T cell receptor beta chains were read from a single sample in a study of tumor-infiltrating lymphocytes in primary liver carcinoma. A single record per CDR3 protein comes from TCRdb applying MiXCR to the multiplex PCR reads. This sample has under 200,000 distinct CDR3 sequences; around four fifths occur once, and the top ten carry approximately 18%. What was sequenced was tumor tissue from primary liver carcinoma. These receptors were obtained from a man in his forties with primary liver carcinoma and hepatitis B virus infection. Both conserved end residues are part of each CDR3. D genes are given only for firm matches. Clone size is given for some rows only: seen once, a few or many times, or a class if the clone is expanded.

J	size	V	D	CDR3	DNA
TRBJ1-1	-	TRBV6-2/TRBV6-3	-	CASSGVTEAFF	TGTGCCAGCAGTGGGGTAACAGAAGCTTTCTTT
TRBJ2-4	few	TRBV6-6	TRBD1	CTSGPGQGARNIQYF	TGTACCAGCGGGCCAGGACAGGGTGCTAGGAACATTCAGTACTTC
TRBJ1-2	-	TRBV12-3/TRBV12-4	-	CASSLTELVGYTF	TGTGCAAGTAGTTTAACAGAGCTAGTCGGCTACACCTTC
TRBJ2-1	-	TRBV6-1	-	CVSTPYLNGDYNEQFF	TGTGTCAGCACCCCTTATCTTAACGGAGACTACAATGAGCAGTTCTTC
TRBJ2-1	-	TRBV14	TRBD2	CTSSQLAGGEQFF	TGTACCAGCAGTCAACTAGCGGGAGGAGAGCAGTTCTTC
TRBJ2-7	-	TRBV11-3	-	CATRHRVTSYVQYF	TGTGCCACTCGACATAGGGTGACTTCCTACGTGCAGTACTTC
TRBJ2-1	-	TRBV4-3	-	CASSQDHGKWGAYNEQFF	TGCGCCAGCAGCCAAGATCATGGGAAGTGGGGGGCTTATAATGAGCAGTTCTTC
TRBJ2-7	once	TRBV6-1	TRBD1	CAGGAGQGPPYDQYF	TGTGCCGGCGGGGCAGGACAGGGGCCCCCCTACGATCAGTACTTC
TRBJ1-1	few	TRBV29-1	-	CSVEDRGTKNTEAFF	TGCAGCGTTGAAGATCGGGGGACAAAGAATACTGAAGCTTTCTTT
TRBJ2-5	-	TRBV4-2	TRBD2	CASSPSWTSLVTFGETQYF	TGTGCCAGCAGCCCCAGTTGGACTAGTCTAGTGACCTTTGGAGAGACCCAGTACTTC
TRBJ2-7	few	TRBV6-2/TRBV6-3	TRBD2	CASSYGLVTEQYF	TGTGCCAGCAGTTACGGACTAGTAACAGAGCAGTATTTC
TRBJ2-3	-	TRBV11-1	-	CASSSGGNSVGSRTDTQYF	TGTGCCAGCAGCTCTGGGGGAAACTCTGTTGGATCCCGCACAGATACGCAATATTTT
TRBJ2-3	-	TRBV12-3/TRBV12-4	TRBD2	CATREGTGSGTQYF	TGTGCCACCAGGGAGGGGACTGGTTCTGGTACGCAGTATTTT
TRBJ2-2	few	TRBV11-2	-	CTSSTDSDTGELFF	TGTACCAGCAGCACAGACTCTGACACCGGGGAGCTGTTCTTT
TRBJ2-2	-	TRBV29-1	TRBD2	CSVVLSGGYSGELFF	TGCAGCGTTGTACTATCGGGAGGTTACAGCGGGGAGCTGTTTTTT
TRBJ2-1	-	TRBV24-1	TRBD1	CATSVPRGQDNEQFF	TGTGCCACCAGTGTCCCACGCGGACAGGACAATGAGCAGTTCTTC
TRBJ2-4	-	TRBV11-2	-	CNSTTSVVAKNIQYF	TGTAACAGCACCACTTCGGTGGTAGCCAAAAACATTCAGTACTTC
TRBJ2-7	-	TRBV4-1	-	CASNQDPDRAEQYF	TGCGCCAGCAACCAAGATCCGGACCGTGCCGAGCAGTACTTC
TRBJ1-2	-	TRBV4-3	-	CASSQGQQLYGYMF	TGCGCCAGCAGCCAAGGGCAGCAGCTCTATGGCTACATGTTC
TRBJ2-1	once	TRBV29-1	TRBD2	CSIDFAGEGKTQFF	TGCAGTATTGATTTCGCGGGAGAGGGGAAGACCCAGTTCTTC
TRBJ2-1	-	TRBV5-1	TRBD2	CSSSLVAGVTYNEQFF	TGCTCCAGCAGCTTGGTAGCGGGAGTCACCTACAATGAGCAGTTCTTC
TRBJ2-2	-	TRBV29-1	-	CIVENPLGTNAGELFF	TGCATCGTTGAAAACCCCCTCGGGACCAACGCCGGGGAGCTGTTTTTT
TRBJ2-7	-	TRBV10-2	-	CDSIENYEQYF	TGTGACAGCATTGAAAACTACGAGCAGTACTTC
TRBJ2-7	-	TRBV6-1	-	CASITGTGRSEQYF	TGTGCCAGCATCACCGGCACAGGTCGATCCGAGCAGTACTTC
TRBJ2-5	once	TRBV6-1	-	CASSEGGWKETEYF	TGTGCCAGCAGTGAGGGCGGGTGGAAAGAGACTGAGTACTTC
TRBJ1-1	-	TRBV7-9	-	CPSSQPGLPRGNEAFF	TGTCCCAGTAGCCAGCCGGGACTTCCAAGGGGCAATGAAGCTTTCTTT
TRBJ2-3	once	TRBV11-2	-	CVSSRSPRLTGERTDTQYF	TGCGTCAGCAGCCGATCGCCGAGACTAACGGGAGAGAGGACAGATACGCAGTATTTT
TRBJ1-3	-	TRBV4-1	-	CASGQQRTAGAGKTIYF	TGCGCCAGCGGCCAACAAAGAACGGCGGGAGCTGGAAAAACCATATATTTT
TRBJ2-4	-	TRBV4-2	-	CASSQEARAYIQYF	TGTGCCAGCAGCCAAGAAGCTCGAGCCTACATTCAGTACTTC
TRBJ1-5	-	TRBV5-5	-	CASSAGENQSQHF	TGTGCCAGCAGTGCTGGGGAGAATCAGTCCCAGCATTTT
TRBJ2-3	-	TRBV29-1	TRBD2	CNAEGSGSVDTQYF	TGCAACGCTGAGGGTAGCGGGAGTGTAGATACGCAGTATTTT
TRBJ2-7	-	TRBV28	TRBD2	CASSLTSGRSYEQHF	TGTGCCAGCAGCCTGACTAGCGGAAGATCCTACGAGCAGCACTTC
TRBJ2-3	-	TRBV12-3/TRBV12-4	-	CASSTSGTDRQYF	TGTGCCAGTAGTACTAGTGGCACAGATAGGCAGTATTTT
TRBJ2-2	-	TRBV4-1	TRBD2	CASSQDPPLAANTGELLF	TGCGCCAGCAGCCAAGATCCCCCCCTAGCGGCGAACACCGGGGAGCTGTTATTT
TRBJ2-7	-	TRBV11-2	TRBD2	CASSLREGRTSELSPYEQYF	TGTGCCAGCAGCTTAAGGGAGGGGAGGACTAGCGAGCTAAGCCCCTACGAGCAGTACTTC
TRBJ2-1	-	TRBV11-2	-	CTSSFYRKQFF	TGTACCAGCAGCTTTTACAGGAAGCAGTTCTTC
TRBJ2-2	once	TRBV29-1	-	CSLVVGIVNTGELFF	TGCAGCCTGGTAGTGGGAATCGTGAATACCGGGGAGCTGTTTTTT
TRBJ2-7	once	TRBV29-1	-	CSVMTFGIGTPYEQYF	TGCAGCGTCATGACATTTGGGATCGGCACTCCCTACGAGCAGTACTTC
TRBJ1-5	once	TRBV4-1	-	CASSPTEGSNQPQHF	TGTGCCAGCAGTCCCACAGAAGGGAGCAATCAGCCCCAGCATTTT